The 22 T cell receptor beta chains presented below share a single source sample, sequenced in a study of Ad26.COV2.S vaccination and SARS-CoV-2 variants. Treatment reported: roughly 18 received Ad26.COV2.S at low or high dose, single or two shots; 5 received placebo; per-sample allocation not given. Repertoires come from day 63 after the first vaccine or placebo injection. Here immunoSEQ multiplex PCR was the method, and the copy in TCRdb shows in-frame clones only, minus some. Of fewer than 900,000 clones listed, about 90% are singletons. Sequencing was performed on peripheral blood, taken in a trial of Ad26.COV2.S vaccine versus placebo. These receptors were taken from a person aged 18-60 years who received the Ad26.COV2.S COVID-19 vaccine or a placebo.

Notes on this clone: The sample holds other DNA sequences that translate to the same CDR3. This rearrangement joins TRBV6-4 to TRBJ2-7; D call uncertain. CDR1 and CDR2 (germline): MRHNA, SNTAGT. Trimming took off 2 bases at V and 3 bases at J, with 8 bases between the two ends. The CDR3 runs 13 residues. CDR3 sequence: CASSDAPGYEQYF. CDR3 in DNA: TGTGCCAGCAGTGACGCCCCAGGCTACGAGCAGTACTTC.

The gene calls are TRBV3-1 (or the pseudogene TRBV3-2) and TRBJ2-7; 12 bases line up with TRBD2. Trimming removed 3 bases from V and 4 bases from J; junction bases left unmatched: 10. In germline, CDR1 is LGHDT, CDR2 YNNKEL (reference sequence). The CDR3 is made up of 17 amino acids. For the CDR3, the DNA is TGTGCCAGCAGCCATCATAGGGGGGGACTAGCGGGTTACGAGCAGTACTTC. Translating gives CASSHHRGGLAGYEQYF.

The V call is TRBV29-1, the J call TRBJ2-4; TRBD1 or TRBD2 may be the D gene (7 bases each). Germline V gene sequence: CDR1 SQVTM, CDR2 ANQGSEA. The CDR3 consists of 13 residues. Deletions cut 7 bases from V and 8 bases from J, with 18 bases between. CDR3 in amino acids: CSAGEGAVDIQYF. CDR3 nucleotide sequence: TGCAGCGCCGGGGAGGGGGCGGTGGACATTCAGTACTTC.

V is TRBV6-1 and J is TRBJ1-4; D is possibly TRBD1 (5 bases). CDR1 MNHNS and CDR2 SASEGT come from the germline V gene. Deletions cut 4 bases from V and 0 bases from J, with 15 bases between. This CDR3 spans 17 amino acids. The CDR3 DNA reads as TGTGCCAGCAGTGCTCGGGGCGCGGGGTCAACTAATGAAAAACTGTTTTTT. Protein sequence: CASSARGAGSTNEKLFF.

The chain combines TRBV2 with TRBJ2-2; TRBD2 agrees at 11 bases. J gave up 7 bases and V 5 bases, and 3 bases lay outside the gene matches. Germline-derived CDR1 and CDR2 are SNHLY and FYNNEI. There are 14 residues in the CDR3. The CDR3 nucleotides are TGTGCCAGCAGTAGACTAGCGGGGATCGGGGAGCTGTTTTTT. As protein: CASSRLAGIGELFF.

The V call is TRBV4-1, the J call TRBJ1-1; maybe TRBD1 (5 bases). Trimming took 3 bases from V and 5 from J, leaving 13 bases between them. The CDR3 covers 14 residues. Germline V gives CDR1 MGHRA, CDR2 YSYEKL. The CDR3 DNA reads TGCGCCAGCAGCCAGTGGCGGGGGGGGACTGAAGCTTTCTTT. It codes for CASSQWRGGTEAFF.

CDR3 nucleotide sequence: TGTGCCAGTAAGACAGGGGCGGACGAGCAGTACTTC. Encoded protein: CASKTGADEQYF. The V gene is TRBV19, the J gene TRBJ2-7; TRBD1 matches 8 bases. V shed 7 bases, J shed 5 bases, and the junction held 4 bases outside the gene matches. The CDR3 totals 12 residues. The germline V gene has CDR1 LNHDA and CDR2 SQIVND (reference sequence).

This sequence joins TRBV18 and TRBJ2-7; tentatively, D is TRBD2 (6 bases). Germline V lookup: CDR1 KGHSH, CDR2 LQKENI. The V end was cut by 4 bases, the J end by 6 bases, with 16 bases between. There are 14 residues in the CDR3. CDR3 residues: CASSLGDLKGEQYF. The CDR3 nucleotides are TGTGCCAGCTCACTAGGGGACTTGAAGGGCGAGCAGTACTTC.

This clone was seen once. This chain links TRBV18 with TRBJ2-5; D remains ambiguous. V gave up 3 bases and J gave up 5 bases, with 10 bases separating them. This CDR3 region has 13 residues. Per germline, CDR1 KGHSH and CDR2 LQKENI. This CDR3 reads CASSPDSGETQYF. The CDR3 DNA reads TGTGCCAGCTCACCTGACTCCGGGGAGACCCAGTACTTC.

The chain uses TRBV6-1 and TRBJ2-4; TRBD1 matches at 7 bases. This CDR3 comprises 18 residues. CDR1 and CDR2 (germline): MNHNS, SASEGT. The J segment lost 1 base and the V segment lost 1 base, leaving 10 bases of the junction unmatched. The CDR3 reads CASSEGRQGISAKNIQYF. CDR3 sequence (DNA): TGTGCCAGCAGTGAAGGGAGACAGGGCATTTCGGCCAAAAACATTCAGTACTTC.

The V gene is TRBV11-2, the J gene TRBJ2-1; 8 nucleotides match TRBD1. The V gene's germline CDR1 is SGHAT and CDR2 FQNNGV. Trimming took 1 base from V and 7 from J; bases not matched to a gene: 6. The CDR3 extends over 15 amino acids. The CDR3 sequence is CASSLGTGRSNEQFF. CDR3 nucleotide sequence: TGTGCCAGCAGCTTAGGGACAGGGAGGAGTAATGAGCAGTTCTTC. Complete variable domain (other parts from reference TRBV11-2 and TRBJ2-1): EAGVAQSPRYKIIEKRQSVAFWCNPISGHATLYWYQQILGQGPKLLIQFQNNGVVDDSQLPKDRFSAERLKGVDSTLKIQPAKLEDSAVYLCASSLGTGRSNEQFFGPGTRLTVL.

The chain recombines TRBV7-9 with TRBJ1-1; D gene uncertain. The CDR3 loop spans 12 amino acids. CDR1 is SEHNR and CDR2 is FQNEAQ in the germline V gene (reference sequence). Trimming took off 2 bases at V and 6 bases at J, with 7 bases between the two ends. The CDR3 DNA reads TGTGCCAGCAGCTTATTGGTGTCTGAAGCTTTCTTT. Residues: CASSLLVSEAFF.

The chain links TRBV20-1 to TRBJ2-5; D might be TRBD1 (6 bases). Looked up from germline, CDR1 is DFQATT and CDR2 is SNEGSKA (reference sequence). The CDR3 covers 11 residues. V was clipped by 5 bases and J by 5 bases, with 9 bases between them. The CDR3, as DNA: TGCAGTGCTCTTACAGGGGAGACCCAGTACTTC. This encodes CSALTGETQYF.

The chain couples TRBV4-2 to TRBJ1-2; TRBD1 aligns across 12 bases. V trimming: 3 bases; J trimming: 8 bases; junction bases outside the gene matches: 10. Germline V gene lookup returns CDR1 LGHNA and CDR2 YNFKEQ. The CDR3 consists of 16 residues. In nucleotides, the CDR3 is TGTGCCAGCAGCCAGGCAGGGACAGGGGGCGCGGGGGGCTACACCTTC. This translates into CASSQAGTGGAGGYTF.

This chain uses TRBV5-8 with TRBJ1-2; tentatively, D is TRBD1 (5 bases). V was trimmed by 4 bases and J by 8 bases, leaving 18 bases between them. The CDR3 spans 14 residues. Per the germline V gene, CDR1 is SGHTS and CDR2 is YDEGEE. The CDR3 DNA reads as TGTGCCAGCAGCCTTGAGTTGGGCTGGGACGGCTACACCTTC. It specifies CASSLELGWDGYTF.

The J gene is TRBJ1-5, the V gene TRBV7-2; D gene uncertain. Trimming removed 5 bases from V and 6 bases from J, with 11 bases in between. The CDR3 length is 13 residues. The germline CDR1 and CDR2 sequences are SGHTA and FQGNSA. CDR3: CASSINTVQPQHF. CDR3 DNA sequence: TGTGCCAGCAGCATAAACACCGTTCAGCCCCAGCATTTT.

The V gene is TRBV7-3, the J gene TRBJ2-1; D perhaps matches TRBD2 (5 bases). Germline V gives CDR1 SGHTA, CDR2 FQGTGA. This CDR3 comprises 13 residues. V was trimmed by 5 bases and J by 6 bases, leaving 11 bases between them. CDR3 nucleotides: TGTGCCAGCAGCCTGGTACGGGGCAATGAGCAGTTCTTC. It codes for CASSLVRGNEQFF. Full variable domain (remainder filled in from reference TRBV7-3 and TRBJ2-1): GAGVSQTPSNKVTEKGKYVELRCDPISGHTALYWYRQSLGQGPEFLIYFQGTGAADDSGLPNDRFFAVRPEGSVSTLKIQRTERGDSAVYLCASSLVRGNEQFFGPGTRLTVL.

The chain carries TRBV15 and TRBJ2-7; 9 bases line up with TRBD2. Per the germline V gene, CDR1 is LNHNV and CDR2 is YYDKDF (reference sequence). This CDR3 is built from 17 residues. The ends lost 1 base at V and 6 bases at J; junction bases unmatched: 13. The CDR3 reads CATSRGVMGTSMAEQYF. In DNA form, the CDR3 reads TGTGCCACCAGCAGAGGGGTTATGGGGACTAGCATGGCCGAGCAGTACTTC.

The chain has TRBV7-8 and TRBJ1-6, with D maybe TRBD1 (6 bases). The CDR3 is 15 amino acids. The V and J ends lost 5 bases and 8 bases respectively, with 16 bases between them. Germline values: CDR1 SGHVS, CDR2 FQNEAQ. The CDR3 region has the DNA TGTGCCAGCAGCCCTAGGACAGAGGTCTATTCACCCCTCCACTTT. This sequence encodes CASSPRTEVYSPLHF.

The V call is TRBV5-6, the J call TRBJ1-3; D uncertain. The CDR3 sequence is 16 residues long. CDR1 is SGHDT, CDR2 YYEEEE, per germline. V lost 0 bases and J 0 bases, leaving 10 bases between the germline ends. The CDR3 region has the DNA TGTGCCAGCAGCTTGGGACGTCGGAGCTCTGGAAACACCATATATTTT. Protein sequence: CASSLGRRSSGNTIYF.

This clone has only one observation. The gene calls are TRBV5-1 and TRBJ2-1; TRBD2 matches 13 bases. V dropped 5 bases and J dropped 4; count of bases not matched to a gene: 6. Germline V gene lookup returns CDR1 SGHRS and CDR2 YFSETQ. This CDR3 has 16 amino acids. The DNA for the CDR3 is TGCGCCAGCAGTAGAATGGGACTAGCGGGATACAATGAGCAGTTCTTC. It is translated as CASSRMGLAGYNEQFF.

The gene calls are TRBV7-9 and TRBJ2-3; TRBD2 agrees at 9 bases. V shed 5 bases and J 4 bases; nucleotides not matched to a gene: 10. This CDR3 contains 16 residues. CDR1 is SEHNR and CDR2 is FQNEAQ in the germline V gene (reference sequence). The CDR3 loop reads CASSPQERGVADTQYF. The DNA for the CDR3 is TGTGCCAGCAGCCCCCAGGAGCGGGGGGTGGCAGATACGCAGTATTTT. Using reference TRBV7-9 and TRBJ2-3 for the parts outside the CDR3, the full variable domain is DTGVSQNPRHKITKRGQNVTFRCDPISEHNRLYWYRQTLGQGPEFLTYFQNEAQLEKSRLLSDRFSAERPKGSFSTLEIQRTEQGDSAMYLCASSPQERGVADTQYFGPGTRLTVL.